Listed below are T cell receptor beta chains from one sample, sequenced in a study of blood T cell repertoires in COVID-19. Sequenced by immunoSEQ multiplex PCR; TCRdb stores in-frame clones only, minus some. This table has around 60,000 clones, about 86% appearing once. Sequencing was performed on peripheral blood. These receptors all come from a man in his forties with acute or convalescent COVID-19. Both conserved end residues are part of each CDR3. The order of the fields is D gene, clone size, V gene, J gene, CDR3 protein, CDR3 DNA. D genes are given only for firm matches. Clone sizes are given selectively: once, few, many, or a class where the clone is expanded.

D: TRBD1; size: .; V: TRBV2; J: TRBJ2-2; CDR3: CASRARTGGNTGELFF; DNA: TGTGCCAGCAGGGCAAGGACAGGGGGGAACACCGGGGAGCTGTTTTTT
D: .; size: .; V: TRBV19; J: TRBJ1-3; CDR3: CASKIPGASSGNTIYF; DNA: TGTGCCAGTAAGATCCCTGGGGCGTCCTCTGGAAACACCATATATTTT
D: TRBD1; size: .; V: TRBV4-1; J: TRBJ1-2; CDR3: CASSQVDRRDYGYTF; DNA: TGCGCCAGCAGCCAGGTGGACAGGCGAGACTATGGCTACACCTTC
D: TRBD1; size: .; V: TRBV7-2; J: TRBJ1-6; CDR3: CASSSRDRGLWSPLHF; DNA: TGTGCCAGCAGCTCCCGCGACAGGGGGCTATGGTCACCCCTCCACTTT
D: TRBD1; size: once; V: TRBV19; J: TRBJ1-2; CDR3: CASSTPWTGDGNYGYTF; DNA: TGTGCCAGTAGTACCCCCTGGACAGGGGACGGGAACTATGGCTACACCTTC
D: .; size: .; V: TRBV30; J: TRBJ1-4; CDR3: CAWSSPGTIGTNEKLFF; DNA: TGTGCCTGGAGTTCGCCCGGGACAATCGGAACTAATGAAAAACTGTTTTTT
D: .; size: few; V: TRBV30; J: TRBJ1-1; CDR3: CACSVRRVSTEAFF; DNA: TGTGCCTGTTCCGTTAGGAGGGTATCCACTGAAGCTTTCTTT
D: TRBD2; size: .; V: TRBV4-1; J: TRBJ2-5; CDR3: CASSQGASGGARTQYF; DNA: TGCGCCAGCAGCCAAGGAGCTAGCGGGGGGGCTAGGACCCAGTACTTC
D: TRBD1; size: .; V: TRBV27; J: TRBJ1-2; CDR3: CASSLSGAGGGYGYTF; DNA: TGTGCCAGCAGTTTATCGGGGGCAGGGGGCGGTTATGGCTACACCTTC
D: TRBD1; size: .; V: TRBV5-6; J: TRBJ1-6; CDR3: CASSLDVGQSNSPLHF; DNA: TGTGCCAGCAGCTTGGATGTGGGACAGAGTAATTCACCCCTCCACTTT
D: .; size: .; V: TRBV5-1; J: TRBJ2-3; CDR3: CASSLDLGGTDTQYF; DNA: TGCGCCAGCAGCTTGGATTTGGGAGGAACAGATACGCAGTATTTT
D: .; size: .; V: TRBV4-1; J: TRBJ2-3; CDR3: CASSPDRNTDTQYF; DNA: TGCGCCAGCAGTCCCGACAGGAACACAGATACGCAGTATTTT
D: .; size: .; V: TRBV5-4; J: TRBJ1-3; CDR3: CASSLRDYSGNTIYF; DNA: TGTGCCAGCAGCTTGCGGGACTACTCTGGAAACACCATATATTTT
D: TRBD2; size: .; V: TRBV4-1; J: TRBJ2-3; CDR3: CASSQRPSGAPDTQYF; DNA: TGCGCCAGCAGCCAAAGACCTAGCGGGGCCCCAGATACGCAGTATTTT
D: .; size: .; V: TRBV5-1; J: TRBJ2-7; CDR3: CASSFGGEKVQYF; DNA: TGCGCCAGCAGCTTCGGAGGGGAGAAGGTGCAGTACTTC
D: .; size: once; V: TRBV19; J: TRBJ1-2; CDR3: CASSLSYASGYTF; DNA: TGTGCCAGTAGTCTTTCCTACGCCTCGGGCTACACCTTC
D: TRBD1; size: .; V: TRBV11-3; J: TRBJ1-1; CDR3: CASSSQGTAEKAFF; DNA: TGTGCCAGCAGCTCCCAGGGGACAGCCGAGAAAGCTTTCTTT
D: .; size: .; V: TRBV19; J: TRBJ2-7; CDR3: CASSTAGGFQYF; DNA: TGTGCCAGTAGCACCGCAGGAGGGTTTCAGTACTTC
D: .; size: .; V: TRBV5-8; J: TRBJ2-6; CDR3: CASSLAESSLSGANVLTF; DNA: TGTGCCAGCAGCTTGGCGGAGTCTAGCCTTTCCGGGGCCAACGTCCTGACTTTC
D: TRBD2; size: once; V: TRBV28; J: TRBJ2-2; CDR3: CASSRPGGSAGELFF; DNA: TGTGCCAGCAGCCGACCGGGGGGGTCCGCCGGGGAGCTGTTTTTT
D: TRBD1; size: few; V: TRBV5-1; J: TRBJ1-1; CDR3: CASSSPGGLRTEAFF; DNA: TGCGCCAGCAGCTCACCAGGGGGCCTGAGGACTGAAGCTTTCTTT
D: TRBD2; size: once; V: TRBV11-3; J: TRBJ2-3; CDR3: CASSSTSGADTQYF; DNA: TGTGCCAGCAGCTCGACTAGCGGGGCGGATACGCAGTATTTT
D: .; size: .; V: TRBV30; J: TRBJ2-1; CDR3: CAWSVRSAMNEQFF; DNA: TGTGCCTGGAGTGTGAGATCTGCGATGAATGAGCAGTTCTTC
D: .; size: once; V: TRBV11-3; J: TRBJ2-7; CDR3: CASSLEGGRSYEQYF; DNA: TGTGCCAGCAGCTTAGAGGGGGGACGGAGCTATGAGCAGTACTTC
D: TRBD1; size: .; V: TRBV28; J: TRBJ2-7; CDR3: CASSFPGQGSYEQYF; DNA: TGTGCCAGCAGTTTCCCGGGACAGGGGTCCTACGAGCAGTACTTC
D: .; size: .; V: TRBV5-6; J: TRBJ2-3; CDR3: CASSYPPGTDTQYF; DNA: TGTGCCAGCAGCTACCCCCCAGGCACAGATACGCAGTATTTT
D: .; size: .; V: TRBV5-1; J: TRBJ1-2; CDR3: CASSKDSFPNYGYTF; DNA: TGCGCCAGCAGCAAGGACAGTTTTCCTAACTATGGCTACACCTTC
D: .; size: .; V: TRBV6-5; J: TRBJ2-5; CDR3: CASSYSTGAPETQYF; DNA: TGTGCCAGCAGTTACTCGACGGGAGCGCCAGAGACCCAGTACTTC
D: .; size: .; V: TRBV2; J: TRBJ1-3; CDR3: CASSERESTIYF; DNA: TGTGCCAGCAGTGAGCGGGAAAGCACCATATATTTT
D: .; size: .; V: TRBV2; J: TRBJ2-1; CDR3: CASSTEWRGYNEQFF; DNA: TGTGCCAGCAGTACCGAGTGGCGGGGCTACAATGAGCAGTTCTTC
D: .; size: once; V: TRBV27; J: TRBJ1-5; CDR3: CASSFSSGYGNPQHF; DNA: TGTGCCAGCAGTTTCTCGTCGGGTTACGGCAACCCCCAGCATTTT
D: TRBD1; size: .; V: TRBV14; J: TRBJ2-5; CDR3: CASSPMMTGTGQETQYF; DNA: TGTGCCAGCAGCCCCATGATGACAGGGACAGGGCAAGAGACCCAGTACTTC
D: .; size: .; V: TRBV7-9; J: TRBJ2-5; CDR3: CASSLWRQGGETQYF; DNA: TGTGCCAGCAGCTTATGGAGACAGGGAGGCGAGACCCAGTACTTC
D: TRBD2; size: .; V: TRBV11-2; J: TRBJ2-7; CDR3: CASSFRLAGGQYEQYF; DNA: TGTGCCAGCAGCTTCAGACTAGCGGGGGGCCAATACGAGCAGTACTTC
D: .; size: .; V: TRBV7-3; J: TRBJ1-6; CDR3: CASSLNSGDPLHF; DNA: TGTGCCAGCAGCTTAAACTCCGGTGATCCCCTCCACTTT
D: .; size: .; V: TRBV5-1; J: TRBJ2-5; CDR3: CASSTPSTGKETQYF; DNA: TGCGCCAGCAGCACCCCTTCGACAGGAAAAGAGACCCAGTACTTC
D: .; size: .; V: TRBV5-6; J: TRBJ2-1; CDR3: CASSLLGNEQFF; DNA: TGTGCCAGCAGCCTCCTAGGCAATGAGCAGTTCTTC
D: TRBD1; size: once; V: TRBV11-2; J: TRBJ2-7; CDR3: CASSYLGTGLWEQYF; DNA: TGTGCCAGCAGCTACCTAGGGACAGGGTTGTGGGAGCAGTACTTC
D: .; size: .; V: TRBV15; J: TRBJ2-3; CDR3: CATSRVRGGTDTQYF; DNA: TGTGCCACCAGCAGAGTCCGCGGGGGCACAGATACGCAGTATTTT
D: TRBD1; size: .; V: TRBV6-2/TRBV6-3; J: TRBJ2-7; CDR3: CASSRLRDREFYEQYF; DNA: TGTGCCAGCAGTCGACTCCGGGACAGAGAATTCTACGAGCAGTACTTC
D: TRBD1; size: .; V: TRBV28; J: TRBJ1-1; CDR3: CAAQGVSRTEAFF; DNA: TGTGCCGCCCAGGGGGTAAGTAGGACTGAAGCTTTCTTT
D: TRBD1; size: .; V: TRBV24-1; J: TRBJ1-2; CDR3: CATSGGGRMGYTF; DNA: TGTGCCACCAGCGGAGGGGGCAGGATGGGCTACACCTTC
D: .; size: .; V: TRBV2; J: TRBJ2-3; CDR3: CASGGAPPVDTQYF; DNA: TGTGCCAGCGGGGGGGCCCCGCCTGTTGATACGCAGTATTTT
D: TRBD1; size: .; V: TRBV6-5; J: TRBJ1-5; CDR3: CATGQGNNQPQHF; DNA: TGTGCCACCGGACAGGGGAATAATCAGCCCCAGCATTTT
D: .; size: .; V: TRBV3-1/TRBV3-2; J: TRBJ2-1; CDR3: CASGVAGGASNEQFF; DNA: TGTGCCAGCGGCGTAGCTGGGGGGGCGAGCAATGAGCAGTTCTTC
D: TRBD1; size: .; V: TRBV5-5; J: TRBJ1-6; CDR3: CASSSDRGRINSPLHF; DNA: TGTGCCAGCAGCTCGGACAGGGGGAGGATTAATTCACCCCTCCACTTT